Below are 16 T cell receptor beta chains sequenced from a single sample in a study of T-cell reconstitution after alpha-beta-depleted transplantation in children. Construction of the TCRbeta library involved unique molecular identifiers. One entry per CDR3 protein results from TCRdb running MiXCR on the PCR reads. The sample yields a few hundred thousand distinct CDR3 sequences, around 16% seen once. The sequencing here drew on PBMCs from the stem cell graft donor, taken from the stem cell graft. These receptors originate from a human donor who donated a stem cell graft to a child with acute lymphoblastic leukemia.

This clonotype came up a few times. The chain is built from TRBV3-1 and TRBJ2-1; D not resolved. Germline V CDR1 and CDR2: LGHDT, YNNKEL (reference sequence). This CDR3 is 13 amino acids long. Trimming took 8 bases from V and 6 from J, leaving 14 bases between them. The DNA for the CDR3 is TGTGCCAGCCAAATGGTTAGGCCCAATGAGCAGTTCTTC. It specifies CASQMVRPNEQFF.

This clonotype was recorded a few times. This chain's CDR3 is CASTGGGPNEQFF. The CDR3 region has the DNA TGTGCCAGCACTGGGGGAGGGCCCAATGAGCAGTTCTTC. The V call is TRBV12-3 or TRBV12-4, the J call TRBJ2-1; 7 positions agree with TRBD2. J was trimmed by 6 bases and V by 7 bases; bases with no gene match: 6. The CDR3 spans 13 residues.

This clonotype occurred a few times. The chain employs TRBV20-1 and TRBJ2-1, with D perhaps matching TRBD1 or TRBD2 (5 bases each). The CDR3 consists of 9 residues. Germline loops: CDR1 DFQATT, CDR2 SNEGSKA (reference sequence). The chain's CDR3 is CRGVGEQFF. CDR3 sequence (DNA): TGCAGGGGGGTTGGTGAGCAGTTCTTC.

J is TRBJ1-3 and V is TRBV4-1; D might be TRBD1 (6 bases). V lost 0 bases and J 6 bases, leaving 12 bases between the germline ends. Germline V CDR1 and CDR2: MGHRA, YSYEKL. This CDR3 has 15 residues. CDR3: CASSQDWGQKNTIYF. In DNA, the CDR3 is TGCGCCAGCAGCCAAGATTGGGGACAAAAAAACACCATATATTTT.

Many counts were recorded for this clonotype. The rearrangement joins TRBV5-1 to TRBJ2-7; perhaps D is TRBD1 or TRBD2 (5 bases each). This CDR3 contains 15 residues. The germline V gene has CDR1 SGHRS and CDR2 YFSETQ. V was shortened by 0 bases and J by 7 bases, with 17 bases between the two germline ends. CDR3 coding DNA: TGCGCCAGCAGCTTGGTGGGGACGCAAGCAGGGGAGCAGTACTTC. As protein: CASSLVGTQAGEQYF.

This clonotype was observed a few times. The V gene is TRBV7-9, the J gene TRBJ1-4, with TRBD1 matching over 7 bases. Germline V CDR1 and CDR2: SEHNR, FQNEAQ (reference sequence). J was trimmed by 4 bases and V by 8 bases; bases with no gene match: 16. This CDR3 region has 17 residues. The CDR3 coding sequence is TGTGCCAGCCTACCGGGACCCACGGGACAGAATAATGAAAAACTGTTTTTT. Protein: CASLPGPTGQNNEKLFF. Complete variable domain (other parts from reference TRBV7-9 and TRBJ1-4): DTGVSQNPRHKITKRGQNVTFRCDPISEHNRLYWYRQTLGQGPEFLTYFQNEAQLEKSRLLSDRFSAERPKGSFSTLEIQRTEQGDSAMYLCASLPGPTGQNNEKLFFGSGTQLSVL.

V gene TRBV9 combines with J gene TRBJ2-5, with 7 bases aligning to TRBD2. CDR3 length equals 17 residues. The germline gives CDR1 SGDLS, CDR2 YYNGEE. V trimming: 4 bases; J trimming: 2 bases; junction bases outside the gene matches: 14. The chain's CDR3 is CASSPATGLGIQETQYF. In nucleotides, the CDR3 is TGTGCCAGCAGCCCAGCGACCGGACTAGGGATTCAAGAGACCCAGTACTTC.

There are a few counts of this clonotype. The chain couples TRBV10-1 to TRBJ1-2, with D tentatively TRBD1 (5 bases). The V gene's germline CDR1 is WNHNN and CDR2 SYGVQD (reference sequence). Deletions cut 0 bases from V and 4 bases from J, with 9 bases between. The CDR3 spans 14 residues. The CDR3 reads CASSESRDRYGYTF. The DNA of the CDR3 is TGCGCCAGCAGTGAGTCGAGGGACCGCTATGGCTACACCTTC.

This clonotype was found a few times. The rearrangement links TRBV20-1 to TRBJ2-1; TRBD2 aligns across 13 bases. This CDR3 region has 16 residues. V shed 0 bases and J 8 bases; nucleotides not matched to a gene: 7. Germline CDR1 and CDR2: DFQATT and SNEGSKA (reference sequence). Here the CDR3 reads CSARDSTSGRADEQFF. Written as DNA, the CDR3 is TGCAGTGCTAGAGATAGCACTAGCGGGAGGGCCGATGAGCAGTTCTTC.

This clonotype occurred many times. The V and J genes are TRBV10-3 and TRBJ1-5, with TRBD1 matching 11 bases. The CDR3 extends over 15 amino acids. The ends lost 3 bases at V and 5 bases at J; junction bases unmatched: 3. Germline-derived CDR1 and CDR2 are ENHRY and SYGVKD. CDR3 sequence (DNA): TGTGCCATCAGTGATTGGACAGGGGGCGATCAGCCCCAGCATTTT. It encodes CAISDWTGGDQPQHF.

V and J are TRBV19 and TRBJ1-3, with D possibly matching TRBD1 (6 bases). Trimming cost V 10 bases and J 1 base, with 14 bases left between them. CDR1 and CDR2 from the germline V gene are LNHDA and SQIVND (reference sequence). This CDR3 has 14 amino acids. CDR3 DNA sequence: TGTGCCAATCAACCCCAGGGGTCTGGAAACACCATATATTTT. Translation gives CANQPQGSGNTIYF.

The chain couples TRBV9 to TRBJ2-3; D is unresolved. The germline V gene has CDR1 SGDLS and CDR2 YYNGEE. V was shortened by 5 bases and J by 4 bases, with 14 bases between the two germline ends. This CDR3 is built from 14 residues. CDR3 in amino acids: CASSVESYADTQYF. The CDR3 nucleotides are TGTGCCAGCAGTGTGGAATCCTACGCAGATACGCAGTATTTT.

This clonotype was recorded many times. The rearrangement joins TRBV7-9 to TRBJ2-3; 8 nucleotides align to TRBD1. The V segment lost 4 bases and the J segment 2 bases; nucleotides outside the gene matches: 8. There are 16 residues in the CDR3. CDR1 SEHNR and CDR2 FQNEAQ come from the germline V gene (reference sequence). The DNA for the CDR3 is TGTGCCAGCAGCTCCGTGTCAGGGGGCCTCACAGATACGCAGTATTTT. The encoded protein is CASSSVSGGLTDTQYF. The full variable domain, its missing parts supplied by reference TRBV7-9 and TRBJ2-3, is DTGVSQNPRHKITKRGQNVTFRCDPISEHNRLYWYRQTLGQGPEFLTYFQNEAQLEKSRLLSDRFSAERPKGSFSTLEIQRTEQGDSAMYLCASSSVSGGLTDTQYFGPGTRLTVL.

The chain joins TRBV24-1 to TRBJ2-7, with unresolved D. Germline-derived CDR1 and CDR2 are KGHDR and SFDVKD. CDR3 size: 13 residues. V lost 1 base and J 3 bases, leaving 6 bases between the germline ends. The CDR3 region is CATSDFGNYEQYF. The CDR3 region has the DNA TGTGCCACCAGTGATTTTGGCAACTACGAGCAGTACTTC.

This clonotype was detected only a few times. J is TRBJ2-5 and V is TRBV4-1; 7 bases map to TRBD2. The CDR3 has 13 amino acids. CDR1 is MGHRA and CDR2 is YSYEKL in the germline V gene. Unmatched junction bases numbered 3, after V lost 3 bases and J lost 5 bases. The CDR3 spells CASSQWGGETQYF. The CDR3 nucleotides read TGCGCCAGCAGCCAGTGGGGGGGTGAGACCCAGTACTTC.

CDR3 nucleotide sequence: TGTGCCAGCAGCTTCTCCGCGGGGGCAGGGGAGCAGTACTTC. It specifies CASSFSAGAGEQYF. The rearrangement links TRBV11-3 to TRBJ2-7; D is perhaps TRBD2 (7 bases). V shed 3 bases and J shed 7 bases, with 16 bases lying between them. This CDR3 is 14 amino acids long. Germline assignment: CDR1 SGHNT and CDR2 YENEEA.